This is a list of T cell receptor beta chains from one sample in a study of T-cell reconstitution after alpha-beta-depleted transplantation in children. MiXCR, run by TCRdb on the PCR reads, gives a single entry per CDR3 protein. This table has fewer than 500,000 distinct CDR3 sequences, around 46% appearing once. Here the sequenced sample was PBMCs, taken before TCRalphabeta/CD19-depleted stem cell transplant. Source of these receptors: a girl aged 2 to 9 with aplastic anemia, due to receive a stem cell transplant. CDR3s include the opening cysteine and the closing phenylalanine or tryptophan. Each record gives: V gene, J gene, CDR3 protein.

V: TRBV12-3/TRBV12-4
J: TRBJ1-2
CDR3: CASIITGGPSRGYTF

V: TRBV6-1
J: TRBJ2-7
CDR3: CASSPTPGGPYEQYF

V: TRBV5-1
J: TRBJ1-1
CDR3: CASSNQQGHDTEAFF

V: TRBV7-9
J: TRBJ1-2
CDR3: CASSHGRQGQGYTF

V: TRBV20-1
J: TRBJ1-2
CDR3: CSAILSRYGYTF

V: TRBV12-3/TRBV12-4
J: TRBJ1-5
CDR3: CASSRGPTRNQPQHF

V: TRBV6-1
J: TRBJ1-2
CDR3: CASRTGSNYGYTF

V: TRBV18
J: TRBJ2-5
CDR3: CASSPWREKETQYF

V: TRBV20-1
J: TRBJ1-5
CDR3: CSARPRNSRENQPQHF

V: TRBV4-2
J: TRBJ1-3
CDR3: CASSLDNGAPSGNTIYF

V: TRBV29-1
J: TRBJ2-3
CDR3: CSVDQGSTTDTQYF

V: TRBV15
J: TRBJ2-5
CDR3: CATSRIAGVLETQYF

V: TRBV5-1
J: TRBJ2-5
CDR3: CASSFGLDQETQYF

V: TRBV29-1
J: TRBJ1-1
CDR3: CSGRDRTANTEAFF

V: TRBV20-1
J: TRBJ2-1
CDR3: CSASEGSDNEQFF

V: TRBV5-1
J: TRBJ2-1
CDR3: CASLLGGDRAVVEQFF

V: TRBV5-6
J: TRBJ2-2
CDR3: CASSTYSGELFF

V: TRBV18
J: TRBJ2-7
CDR3: CASSPQLIPTGPFREQYF

V: TRBV15
J: TRBJ2-6
CDR3: CATSREGSGANVLTF

V: TRBV2
J: TRBJ2-1
CDR3: CASREGQGVGNEQFF

V: TRBV29-1
J: TRBJ2-5
CDR3: CSGRGWGARETQYF

V: TRBV20-1
J: TRBJ2-3
CDR3: CSARDLALAGRDTQYF

V: TRBV20-1
J: TRBJ2-7
CDR3: CSATGTESYEQYF

V: TRBV5-1
J: TRBJ2-7
CDR3: CASSLVANYEQYF

V: TRBV6-1
J: TRBJ2-7
CDR3: CAGLVGSAGYEQYF

V: TRBV5-5
J: TRBJ2-3
CDR3: CASSRTIPGSTDTQYF

V: TRBV10-2
J: TRBJ2-3
CDR3: CASSTRADTQYF

V: TRBV4-1
J: TRBJ2-7
CDR3: CASSQDGAGTPYEQYF